The next 13 T cell receptor beta chains were all read from a single sample in a study of metastatic and nonmetastatic thyroid tumors. No treatment of any kind had been given to any patient before thyroid surgery. Via MiXCR, TCRdb re-called the PCR reads. The sample has 4,400 or so clones, around 35% seen once. Sequenced material: adjacent normal tissue. The source is a female donor with papillary thyroid cancer or a benign thyroid nodule (not recorded which). Some clones in this sample may be carry-over from other donors' samples.

This chain joins TRBV20-1 and TRBJ2-2; the match to TRBD2 covers 10 bases. Losses at the gene ends were 3 bases for V and 4 bases for J; bases not matched to a gene: 5. This CDR3 has 15 amino acids. CDR1 and CDR2 from the germline V gene are DFQATT and SNEGSKA (reference sequence). The CDR3 loop is CSARVLAGLTGELFF. As DNA, the CDR3 is TGCAGTGCTAGGGTACTAGCGGGACTCACCGGGGAGCTGTTTTTT.

This clone has only a few counts. V is TRBV6-2 or TRBV6-3 and J is TRBJ1-2; the D is unclear. This CDR3 comprises 15 residues. Looked up from germline, CDR1 is MNHEY and CDR2 is SVGEGT. Trimming took off 4 bases at V and 4 bases at J, with 16 bases between the two ends. Written as DNA, the CDR3 is TGTGCCAGCAGTTTCACTCAGGACGGAGTCTATGGCTACACCTTC. Protein sequence: CASSFTQDGVYGYTF.

V gene TRBV10-2 combines with J gene TRBJ1-3; 9 positions match TRBD1. The V and J ends lost 8 bases and 3 bases, in that order; junction bases with no gene match: 5. CDR1 and CDR2 (germline): WSHSY, SAAADI. The CDR3 extends over 14 amino acids. CDR3 amino acids: CASGQGFSGNTIYF. CDR3 DNA sequence: TGCGCCAGCGGACAGGGGTTCAGTGGAAACACCATATATTTT.

Points on this clone: Other DNA sequences in this sample translate to the same CDR3. The CDR3 protein is CASKPDPGFAGGGTDTQYF. Here the CDR3 DNA reads TGCGCCAGCAAACCAGACCCGGGTTTTGCGGGAGGTGGCACAGATACGCAGTATTTT. The rearrangement links TRBV5-1 to TRBJ2-3; 8 bases map to TRBD2. This CDR3 is 19 amino acids long. The germline CDR1 and CDR2 sequences are SGHRS and YFSETQ. V gave up 6 bases and J gave up 1 base; unmatched junction bases: 19.

In this sample, this clone turned up a few times. The V and J genes are TRBV5-1 and TRBJ2-1, with TRBD1 identical over 9 bases. The CDR3 has 14 amino acids. CDR1 is SGHRS and CDR2 is YFSETQ in the germline V gene. The V and J ends lost 0 bases and 7 bases, in that order; junction bases with no gene match: 2. CDR3 DNA sequence: TGCGCCAGCAGCTTGGAGGACAGGGGTAATGAGCAGTTCTTC. Translation: CASSLEDRGNEQFF. The variable domain in full, with the rest retrieved from reference TRBV5-1 and TRBJ2-1, is KAGVTQTPRYLIKTRGQQVTLSCSPISGHRSVSWYQQTPGQGLQFLFEYFSETQRNKGNFPGRFSGRQFSNSRSEMNVSTLELGDSALYLCASSLEDRGNEQFFGPGTRLTVL.

This clone was found many times. The chain carries TRBV6-2 or TRBV6-3 and TRBJ1-1, with D perhaps TRBD1 (6 bases). The CDR3 covers 15 residues. Germline V gives CDR1 MNHEY, CDR2 SVGEGT. V lost 4 bases and J 5 bases, leaving 17 bases between the germline ends. The CDR3, as DNA: TGTGCCAGCAGTTCGAACATACAGGGAGGGACTGAAGCTTTCTTT. Protein product: CASSSNIQGGTEAFF.

The J gene is TRBJ1-1, the V gene TRBV6-4; D possibly corresponds to TRBD1 (6 bases). Trimming took 3 bases from V and 7 from J, leaving 18 bases between them. CDR1 is MRHNA, CDR2 SNTAGT, per germline. CDR3 length: 15 residues. The CDR3 loop is CASSESTGNRGEAFF. The CDR3 nucleotides are TGTGCCAGCAGTGAATCCACAGGGAATCGCGGTGAAGCTTTCTTT.

This clone counts as medium-sized. The chain joins TRBV4-2 to TRBJ2-5; perhaps TRBD2 as D (5 bases). V was cut by 0 bases and J by 5 bases, with 19 bases left in between. Germline V lookup: CDR1 LGHNA, CDR2 YNFKEQ. This CDR3 spans 17 amino acids. The CDR3 coding sequence is TGTGCCAGCAGCCAAGATAGGCGAGCTAGCCGGGGTGAGACCCAGTACTTC. This sequence encodes CASSQDRRASRGETQYF.

In this sample, this clone is large (0.1 to 1%). The V gene is TRBV20-1, the J gene TRBJ2-1; no clear D gene. This CDR3 has 11 residues. The germline V and J ends were trimmed by 5 bases and 6 bases, with 8 bases remaining between them. Germline CDR1 and CDR2: DFQATT and SNEGSKA (reference sequence). CDR3 sequence reads: CSAEYSNEQFF. The CDR3, as DNA: TGCAGTGCTGAGTATAGCAATGAGCAGTTCTTC.

This clone was seen more than once but under ten times. Its ends do not fully match the called genes, so a read error is possible. The J gene is TRBJ1-5, the V gene TRBV12-3 or TRBV12-4; 11 positions match TRBD1. This CDR3 region has 15 residues. CDR3 region: CASSHRDRGNHPQHF. The CDR3 nucleotides are TGTGCCAGCAGTCACCGGGACAGGGGGAATCATCCCCAGCATTTT.

V and J are TRBV20-1 and TRBJ2-1, with 7 bases lining up with TRBD2. Germline V gene lookup returns CDR1 DFQATT and CDR2 SNEGSKA (reference sequence). The CDR3 is 14 residues long. V shed 7 bases, J shed 6 bases, and the junction held 12 bases outside the gene matches. CDR3 residues: CSVFNRGSRNEQFF. CDR3 nucleotides: TGCAGTGTCTTTAACCGCGGGAGCCGCAATGAGCAGTTCTTC.

This clone was seen a few times. The CDR3 region is CASSLDSSGNTIYF. The CDR3 coding sequence is TGTGCCAGCAGTTTGGACAGCTCTGGAAACACCATATATTTT. V usage is TRBV27 and J usage is TRBJ1-3; D is perhaps TRBD1 (6 bases). The CDR3 extends over 14 amino acids. Germline CDR1 is MNHEY and CDR2 is SMNVEV (reference sequence). Deletions cut 3 bases from V and 0 bases from J, with 6 bases between.

This clone was seen only once. The chain uses TRBV14 and TRBJ1-2; D call uncertain. Germline V lookup: CDR1 SGHDN, CDR2 FVKESK. CDR3 length: 13 residues. V lost 4 bases and J 0 bases, leaving 6 bases between the germline ends. DNA of the CDR3: TGTGCCAGCAGCCCGGATTCTAACTATGGCTACACCTTC. Amino acids: CASSPDSNYGYTF. Full variable domain (remainder filled in from reference TRBV14 and TRBJ1-2): EAGVTQFPSHSVIEKGQTVTLRCDPISGHDNLYWYRRVMGKEIKFLLHFVKESKQDESGMPNNRFLAERTGGTYSTLKVQPAELEDSGVYFCASSPDSNYGYTFGSGTRLTVV.